What follows is one T cell receptor (beta chain) and its context. Its antigen remains unknown. The data were taken from a study of T cell responses to AZD1222 COVID-19 vaccine. V was clipped by 6 bases and J by 1 base, with 9 bases between them. The V gene's germline CDR1 is SNHLY and CDR2 FYNNEI. The CDR3 is 13 residues long. Profiled with immunoSEQ multiplex PCR; TCRdb holds only in-frame clones, not every one. The table lists about 120,000 clones, around 86% of them singletons. General study results and limits: White British donors predominated, females outnumbered males, and clonal diversity was possibly underestimated. Two AZD1222 doses significantly raised spike-specific TCR breadth and depth over controls. The number of AZD1222 recipients seropositive at baseline was only 6 or 7. Sampling captured repertoires only after the peak T cell response.

This TCR derives from an adult who received the AZD1222 COVID-19 vaccine. The V and J genes are TRBV2 and TRBJ1-1, with D unresolved. Sequencing used peripheral blood, obtained 28 days after the second AZD1222 dose. DNA of the CDR3: TGTGCCAGCAGAGTCGACAAGAACACTGAAGCTTTCTTT. Its protein is CASRVDKNTEAFF.